The next 9 T cell receptor beta chains were all read from a single sample in a study of blood T cell repertoires in COVID-19. Generated by immunoSEQ multiplex PCR, the TCRdb table keeps only in-frame clones and is missing some. The data contain 150,000 to 180,000 clones, about 80% of them singletons. Specimen: peripheral blood. The source is a woman between 55 and 75 years old with acute or convalescent COVID-19.

This clone was seen once. The V call is TRBV12-5, the J call TRBJ2-5, with a possible D match to TRBD2 (5 bases). Trimming cost V 1 base and J 4 bases, with 16 bases left between them. CDR3 length: 16 residues. The V gene's germline CDR1 is LGHNT and CDR2 FRNRAP. The CDR3 DNA is TGTGCTAGTGGTTTGGGATCGGTGCAGCGGCGAGAGACCCAGTACTTC. Amino acid sequence: CASGLGSVQRRETQYF.

The chain combines TRBV19 with TRBJ1-1, with D unresolved. Germline assignment: CDR1 LNHDA and CDR2 SQIVND (reference sequence). With 5 bases removed from V and 1 base from J, the gap between germline ends came to 5 bases. CDR3 size: 12 residues. The CDR3 DNA follows: TGTGCCAGTAGTTACAGGAACACTGAAGCTTTCTTT. As protein: CASSYRNTEAFF.

V usage is TRBV7-6 and J usage is TRBJ2-5, with D tentatively TRBD1 (6 bases). Trimming took off 1 base at V and 3 bases at J, with 18 bases between the two ends. The CDR3 consists of 17 residues. Per the germline V gene, CDR1 is SGHVS and CDR2 is FNYEAQ. Here the CDR3 reads CASSLGGQVSLEETQYF. For the CDR3, the DNA is TGTGCCAGCAGCTTAGGGGGGCAGGTTTCATTGGAAGAGACCCAGTACTTC.

The table lists this clone with a few counts. The V and J genes are TRBV5-8 and TRBJ2-5; D possibly corresponds to TRBD1 (7 bases). This CDR3 is built from 16 residues. Germline V CDR1 and CDR2: SGHTS, YDEGEE. Trimming shortened V by 4 bases and J by 4 bases, and 20 bases separated the two germline ends. CDR3 protein: CASSNQGGARIETQYF. CDR3 coding DNA: TGTGCCAGCAGCAACCAGGGGGGAGCGCGAATAGAGACCCAGTACTTC.

This rearrangement joins TRBV7-9 to TRBJ1-4; D is ambiguous. The V end lost 2 bases, the J end lost 0 bases, and 7 bases lay between the germline ends. From germline, CDR1 is SEHNR and CDR2 FQNEAQ (reference sequence). This CDR3 is 15 amino acids long. In DNA form, the CDR3 reads TGTGCCAGCAGCTTAACAGCCACAACTAATGAAAAACTGTTTTTT. Amino acid sequence: CASSLTATTNEKLFF.

The J gene is TRBJ1-1, the V gene TRBV6-2 or TRBV6-3; 9 nucleotides line up with TRBD1. This CDR3 has 14 amino acids. V gave up 5 bases and J gave up 5 bases; unmatched junction bases: 6. The germline CDR1 and CDR2 sequences are MNHEY and SVGEGT. The CDR3 sequence is CASSPQGAWTEAFF. Here the CDR3 DNA reads TGTGCCAGCAGTCCACAGGGGGCCTGGACTGAAGCTTTCTTT.

The CDR3 region is CASSPTGVRQPQHF. The CDR3 DNA sequence: TGTGCCAGTAGTCCGACAGGGGTTCGGCAGCCCCAGCATTTT. The chain links TRBV19 to TRBJ1-5, with 8 bases fitting TRBD1. There are 14 residues in the CDR3. The junction had 7 bases not matched to a gene; V was cut back by 5 bases and J by 7 bases. CDR1 is LNHDA, CDR2 SQIVND, per germline (reference sequence). Looking up the rest from reference TRBV19 and TRBJ1-5 gives the full variable domain: DGGITQSPKYLFRKEGQNVTLSCEQNLNHDAMYWYRQDPGQGLRLIYYSQIVNDFQKGDIAEGYSVSREKKESFPLTVTSAQKNPTAFYLCASSPTGVRQPQHFGDGTRLSIL.

The V gene is TRBV6-1, the J gene TRBJ1-3; D possibly corresponds to TRBD1 (6 bases). Trimming removed 1 base at V and 1 base at J, with 8 bases between. Germline V gene data show CDR1 as MNHNS and CDR2 as SASEGT. The CDR3 is made up of 15 amino acids. As DNA, the CDR3 is TGTGCCAGCAGTGAAGGGACAGCTTCTGGAAACACCATATATTTT. Protein sequence: CASSEGTASGNTIYF.

V and J are TRBV14 and TRBJ2-5, with 10 nucleotides matching TRBD1. This CDR3 has 15 amino acids. With V trimmed by 0 bases and J by 5 bases, 3 bases remained unmatched. The V gene's germline CDR1 is SGHDN and CDR2 FVKESK. Here the CDR3 DNA reads TGTGCCAGCAGCCAAGAGACAGGGGGCTGGGAGACCCAGTACTTC. It yields the protein CASSQETGGWETQYF.